The T cell receptor beta chain under discussion was sequenced for a study of blood T cells in healthy people across ages. Combining a sample-barcoded 5' primer with a J-beta primer mix, a second PCR ran for roughly 6 to 12 cycles. One entry per CDR3 protein, called by TCRdb with MiXCR from the 5' RACE reads. The sample holds about 1.1 million distinct CDR3 sequences; more than 30% are singletons and the top ten take around 13%. To note about this clonotype: The antigen is unknown.

CDR1 is DFQATT and CDR2 is SNEGSKA in the germline V gene (reference sequence). The CDR3 is 14 residues long. Trimming shortened V by 5 bases and J by 0 bases, and 8 bases separated the two germline ends. Findings and caveats of the study: When set beside aged donors, long-lived donors presented more naive CD4+ cells and higher diversity.

The chain recombines TRBV20-1 with TRBJ2-6, with D unclear. This clonotype was sampled from a man aged 18 to 35 in good health. Sequencing used blood. The chain's CDR3 is CSAPLNSGANVLTF. CDR3 sequence (DNA): TGCAGTGCTCCGTTAAACTCTGGGGCCAACGTCCTGACTTTC.